This T cell receptor (beta chain) was recovered during a study of B cell selection in AIRE deficiency. Findings and limits, study-wide: With only TCRbeta sequenced, about 37% of shared healthy Treg sequences overlapped Tconv. Shorter CDR3s marked shared Treg sequences, biased toward few non-templated insertions. About 30.6% of healthy-shared Treg sequences were found among patient Tconv cells. Only around a tenth of 3,000 to 4,500 shared Treg sequences were patient-specific; about 30% healthy-specific.

Points on this clone: Its antigen is not identified.

Clones were read by immunoSEQ multiplex PCR, and TCRdb kept only the in-frame ones, dropping some. The table lists approximately 24,000 clones, 92% of them singletons. Regulatory T cells were sorted as CD4+CD25hiCD127low/negative cells. The sequenced sample consisted of CD4+CD25+ Tregs sorted from PBMCs. The sequence derives from a human donor in good health.

The CDR3 is CAWTTGHRQYF. The CDR3 DNA sequence: TGTGCCTGGACGACAGGGCATAGGCAGTACTTC. The chain is built from TRBV30 and TRBJ2-7; 7 bases map to TRBD1. Germline-derived CDR1 and CDR2 are GTSNPN and SVGIG (reference sequence). This CDR3 contains 11 residues. The V and J ends lost 4 bases and 9 bases, in that order; junction bases with no gene match: 6.